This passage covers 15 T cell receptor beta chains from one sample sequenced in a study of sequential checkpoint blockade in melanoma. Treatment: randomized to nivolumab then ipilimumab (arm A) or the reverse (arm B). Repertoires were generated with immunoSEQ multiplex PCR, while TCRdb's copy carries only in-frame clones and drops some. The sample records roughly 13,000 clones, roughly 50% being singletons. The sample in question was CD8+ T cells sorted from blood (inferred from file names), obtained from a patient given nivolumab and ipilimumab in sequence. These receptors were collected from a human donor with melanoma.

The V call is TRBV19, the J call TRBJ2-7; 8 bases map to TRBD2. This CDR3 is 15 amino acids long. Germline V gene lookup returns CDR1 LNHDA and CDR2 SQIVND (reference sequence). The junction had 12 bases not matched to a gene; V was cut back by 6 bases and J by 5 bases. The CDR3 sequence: CASSLAGRGSHEQYF. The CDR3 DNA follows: TGTGCCAGTAGCCTAGCGGGTCGGGGGAGCCACGAGCAGTACTTC.

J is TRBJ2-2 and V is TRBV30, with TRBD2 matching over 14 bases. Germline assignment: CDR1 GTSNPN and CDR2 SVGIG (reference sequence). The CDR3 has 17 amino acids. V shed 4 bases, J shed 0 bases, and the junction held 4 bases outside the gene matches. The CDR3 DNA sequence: TGTGCCTGGACAGGGACTAGCGGGGGCCCGAACACCGGGGAGCTGTTTTTT. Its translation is CAWTGTSGGPNTGELFF.

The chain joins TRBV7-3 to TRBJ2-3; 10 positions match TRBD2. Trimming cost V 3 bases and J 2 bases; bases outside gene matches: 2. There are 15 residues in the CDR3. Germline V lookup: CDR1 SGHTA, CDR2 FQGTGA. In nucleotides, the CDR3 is TGTGCCAGCAGCTTCGGGACTAGCGTCACAGATACGCAGTATTTT. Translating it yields CASSFGTSVTDTQYF.

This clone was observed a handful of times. The CDR3 bases are TGTGCCAGCAGCTTAGTAGCGGGGGTTTATCGGGCCGACCAGGGCTACGAGCAGTACTTC. Protein: CASSLVAGVYRADQGYEQYF. The chain links TRBV7-6 to TRBJ2-7; TRBD2 matches 9 bases. The CDR3 extends over 20 amino acids. V gave up 1 base and J gave up 3 bases; unmatched junction bases: 19. The germline CDR1 and CDR2 sequences are SGHVS and FNYEAQ.

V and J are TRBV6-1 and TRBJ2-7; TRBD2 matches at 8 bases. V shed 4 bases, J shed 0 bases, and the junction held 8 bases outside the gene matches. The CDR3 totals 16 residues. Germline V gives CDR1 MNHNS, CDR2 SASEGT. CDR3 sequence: CASSALAGGHSYEQYF. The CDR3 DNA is TGTGCCAGCAGTGCGTTGGCGGGGGGCCACTCCTACGAGCAGTACTTC.

The DNA for the CDR3 is TGTGCCAGCAGCTTAGGACCGGGACAGGACTACGAGCAGTACTTC. This encodes CASSLGPGQDYEQYF. The rearrangement links TRBV7-6 to TRBJ2-7, with 8 bases identical to TRBD1. The V gene end was trimmed by 1 base and the J gene end by 3 bases; junction bases not matched to a gene: 5. The CDR3 consists of 15 residues. CDR1 and CDR2 (germline): SGHVS, FNYEAQ.

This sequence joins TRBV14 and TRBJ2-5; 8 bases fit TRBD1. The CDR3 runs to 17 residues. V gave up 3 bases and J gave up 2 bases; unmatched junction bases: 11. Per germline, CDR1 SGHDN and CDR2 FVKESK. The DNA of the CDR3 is TGTGCCAGCAGCCACGAGTACTCAAGGACAGGGCAAGAGACCCAGTACTTC. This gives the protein CASSHEYSRTGQETQYF.

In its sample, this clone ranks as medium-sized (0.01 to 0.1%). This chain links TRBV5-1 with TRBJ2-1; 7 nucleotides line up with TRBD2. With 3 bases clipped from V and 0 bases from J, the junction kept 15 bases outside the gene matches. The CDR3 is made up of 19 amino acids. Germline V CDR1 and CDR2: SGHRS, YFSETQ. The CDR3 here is CASSSQLIDGLVSYNEQFF. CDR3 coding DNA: TGCGCCAGCAGCTCTCAATTGATAGACGGACTAGTCTCCTACAATGAGCAGTTCTTC.

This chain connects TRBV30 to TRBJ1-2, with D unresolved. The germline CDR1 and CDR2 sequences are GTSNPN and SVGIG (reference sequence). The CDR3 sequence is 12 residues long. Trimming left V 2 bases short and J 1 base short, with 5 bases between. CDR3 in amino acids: CAWSTSNYGYTF. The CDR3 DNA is TGTGCCTGGAGTACGAGTAACTATGGCTACACCTTC.

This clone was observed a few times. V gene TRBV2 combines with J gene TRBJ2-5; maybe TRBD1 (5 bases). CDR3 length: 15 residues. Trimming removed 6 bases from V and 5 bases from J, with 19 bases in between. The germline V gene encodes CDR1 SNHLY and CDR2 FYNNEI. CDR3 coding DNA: TGTGCCAGCAGGTTACAGGTCCCTTTGTGGGAGACCCAGTACTTC. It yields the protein CASRLQVPLWETQYF.

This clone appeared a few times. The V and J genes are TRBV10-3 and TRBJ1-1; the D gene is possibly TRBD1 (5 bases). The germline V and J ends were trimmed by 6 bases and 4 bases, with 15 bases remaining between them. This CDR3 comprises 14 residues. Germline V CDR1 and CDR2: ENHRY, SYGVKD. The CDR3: CAISEDGGFTEAFF. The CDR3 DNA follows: TGTGCCATCAGCGAGGACGGGGGTTTCACTGAAGCTTTCTTT.

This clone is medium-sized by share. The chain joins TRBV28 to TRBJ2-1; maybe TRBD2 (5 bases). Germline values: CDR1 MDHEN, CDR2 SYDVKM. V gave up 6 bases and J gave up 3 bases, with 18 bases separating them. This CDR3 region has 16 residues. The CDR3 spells CASSLLEVGIYNEQFF. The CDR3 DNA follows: TGTGCCAGCAGCCTTCTGGAGGTAGGGATCTACAATGAGCAGTTCTTC.

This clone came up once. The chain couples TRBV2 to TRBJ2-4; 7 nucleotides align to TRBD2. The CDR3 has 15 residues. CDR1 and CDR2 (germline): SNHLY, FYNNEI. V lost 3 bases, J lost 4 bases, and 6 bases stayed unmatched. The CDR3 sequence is CASSDSLAVKNIQYF. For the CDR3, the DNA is TGTGCCAGCAGTGACTCCCTAGCGGTAAAAAACATTCAGTACTTC.

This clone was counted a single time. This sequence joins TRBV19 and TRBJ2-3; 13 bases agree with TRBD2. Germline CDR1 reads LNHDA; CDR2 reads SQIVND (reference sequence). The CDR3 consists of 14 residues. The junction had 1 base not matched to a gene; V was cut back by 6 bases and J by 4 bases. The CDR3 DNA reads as TGTGCCAGTAGCACTAGCGGGAGGGCAGATACGCAGTATTTT. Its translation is CASSTSGRADTQYF.

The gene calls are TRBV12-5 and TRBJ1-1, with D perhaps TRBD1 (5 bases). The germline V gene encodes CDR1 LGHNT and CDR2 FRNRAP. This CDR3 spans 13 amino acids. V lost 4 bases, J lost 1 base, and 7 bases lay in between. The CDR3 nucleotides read TGTGCTAGTGGTTGGGGGGGGAACACTGAAGCTTTCTTT. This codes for CASGWGGNTEAFF.